This passage covers 18 T cell receptor beta chains from one sample sequenced in a study of blood T cell repertoires in COVID-19. Profiled with immunoSEQ multiplex PCR; TCRdb holds only in-frame clones, not every one. The sample consists of fewer than 60,000 clones, approximately 80% of them appearing once. What was sequenced was peripheral blood. The receptor source for this set is a man in his 70s with active COVID-19.

This clone was counted only a few times. The chain links TRBV2 to TRBJ1-1; D gene unclear. The CDR3 consists of 14 residues. CDR1 and CDR2 from the germline V gene are SNHLY and FYNNEI. The V end was cut by 7 bases, the J end by 0 bases, with 12 bases between. The CDR3 spells CASTMQTMNTEAFF. The CDR3 nucleotides read TGTGCCAGCACTATGCAGACAATGAACACTGAAGCTTTCTTT.

The chain is built from TRBV4-3 and TRBJ1-2; D unresolved. V lost 0 bases, J lost 7 bases, and 15 bases lay in between. This CDR3 region has 15 residues. CDR1 is LGHNA, CDR2 YSLEER, per germline. DNA of the CDR3: TGCGCCAGCAGCCAAGATGGAGGGAGAAGGAGTGGCTACACCTTC. Protein: CASSQDGGRRSGYTF.

The V gene is TRBV6-1, the J gene TRBJ2-7; D uncertain. Germline lookup yields CDR1 MNHNS and CDR2 SASEGT. The CDR3 covers 14 residues. Trimming took 1 base from V and 2 from J, leaving 9 bases between them. This CDR3 is CASSEGSATYEQYF. CDR3 DNA: TGTGCCAGCAGTGAAGGGTCAGCGACCTACGAGCAGTACTTC.

The rearrangement joins TRBV24-1 to TRBJ1-5, with 7 bases fitting TRBD1. The CDR3 consists of 16 residues. V shed 2 bases, J shed 6 bases, and the junction held 9 bases outside the gene matches. Germline lookup yields CDR1 KGHDR and CDR2 SFDVKD. The CDR3 is CATSDSGQKGAQPQHF. The CDR3 bases are TGTGCCACCAGTGATTCGGGACAGAAGGGCGCTCAGCCCCAGCATTTT.

The CDR3 here is CASSDPRDRAYEQYF. CDR3 DNA sequence: TGCGCCAGCAGTGACCCGAGGGACAGGGCCTACGAGCAGTACTTC. V usage is TRBV10-2 and J usage is TRBJ2-7, with 9 bases identical to TRBD1. In germline, CDR1 is WSHSY, CDR2 SAAADI. With 3 bases clipped from V and 2 bases from J, the junction kept 5 bases outside the gene matches. CDR3 length: 15 amino acids.

The rearrangement links TRBV18 to TRBJ2-3; the D is unclear. The germline V and J ends were trimmed by 1 base and 6 bases, with 17 bases remaining between them. Germline V gene data show CDR1 as KGHSH and CDR2 as LQKENI. The CDR3 is 16 residues long. This CDR3 reads CASSPQLGPTQDTQYF. CDR3 bases: TGTGCCAGCTCACCACAATTGGGCCCGACCCAGGATACGCAGTATTTT. The variable domain in full, with the rest retrieved from reference TRBV18 and TRBJ2-3, is NAGVMQNPRHLVRRRGQEARLRCSPMKGHSHVYWYRQLPEEGLKFMVYLQKENIIDESGMPKERFSAEFPKEGPSILRIQQVVRGDSAAYFCASSPQLGPTQDTQYFGPGTRLTVL.

This clone was detected once. The rearrangement links TRBV4-1 to TRBJ2-7; 8 bases fit TRBD1. Germline assignment: CDR1 MGHRA and CDR2 YSYEKL. This CDR3 has 16 residues. The junction had 10 bases not matched to a gene; V was cut back by 0 bases and J by 6 bases. CDR3 nucleotides: TGCGCCAGCAGCCAAGATCTTGGGACAGGTGATTCCGAGCAGTACTTC. Its translation is CASSQDLGTGDSEQYF.

The chain employs TRBV2 and TRBJ2-3, with D possibly TRBD2 on 6 matching bases. This CDR3 is built from 13 residues. The V end was cut by 7 bases, the J end by 1 base, with 9 bases between. Germline loops: CDR1 SNHLY, CDR2 FYNNEI. CDR3 in amino acids: CASNGGGTDTQYF. The CDR3 coding sequence is TGTGCCAGCAACGGCGGGGGCACAGATACGCAGTATTTT.

The CDR3 is CASSVGPLASGYQETQYF. In DNA form, the CDR3 reads TGTGCCAGCAGCGTAGGGCCCTTGGCTAGCGGCTACCAAGAGACCCAGTACTTC. The chain employs TRBV9 and TRBJ2-5; 7 positions match TRBD2. V was clipped by 0 bases and J by 0 bases; unmatched bases: 11. The germline V gene encodes CDR1 SGDLS and CDR2 YYNGEE. The length of the CDR3 is 18 residues. The entire variable domain, with the rest obtained from reference TRBV9 and TRBJ2-5, is as follows: DSGVTQTPKHLITATGQRVTLRCSPRSGDLSVYWYQQSLDQGLQFLIQYYNGEERAKGNILERFSAQQFPDLHSELNLSSLELGDSALYFCASSVGPLASGYQETQYFGPGTRLLVL.

The chain combines TRBV4-1 with TRBJ2-1; a weak D match, TRBD2 (6 bases). CDR1 and CDR2 from the germline V gene are MGHRA and YSYEKL. Trimming took off 1 base at V and 4 bases at J, with 8 bases between the two ends. This CDR3 comprises 14 residues. The CDR3 protein is CASSQARGYNEQFF. In DNA, the CDR3 is TGCGCCAGCAGCCAAGCTCGGGGGTACAATGAGCAGTTCTTC.

The V call is TRBV5-4, the J call TRBJ1-2; 8 positions match TRBD1. The CDR3 extends over 13 amino acids. Germline loops: CDR1 SGHNT, CDR2 YYREEE (reference sequence). V trimming: 1 base; J trimming: 7 bases; junction bases outside the gene matches: 3. This CDR3 is CASSLSQGVGYTF. For the CDR3, the DNA is TGTGCCAGCAGCTTGTCACAGGGGGTTGGCTACACCTTC.

The V gene is TRBV6-2 or TRBV6-3, the J gene TRBJ2-5, with TRBD2 matching over 12 bases. Germline values: CDR1 MNHEY, CDR2 SVGEGT. V lost 2 bases to trimming and J lost 5 bases; unmatched junction nucleotides: 3. The CDR3 sequence is 15 residues long. The CDR3 region is CASSYLGTSGETQYF. CDR3 bases: TGTGCCAGCAGTTACCTCGGGACTAGCGGGGAGACCCAGTACTTC.

This chain connects TRBV6-2 or TRBV6-3 to TRBJ1-5, with D possibly being TRBD1 (5 bases). Germline-derived CDR1 and CDR2 are MNHEY and SVGEGT. V was clipped by 6 bases and J by 7 bases, with 16 bases between them. CDR3 length equals 14 residues. CDR3 coding DNA: TGTGCCAGCAGCTCCACCAGGGTTGGACAGCCCCAGCATTTT. Its translation: CASSSTRVGQPQHF.

V usage is TRBV9 and J usage is TRBJ2-2, with D possibly matching TRBD1 (6 bases). This CDR3 spans 15 amino acids. Deletions cut 4 bases from V and 4 bases from J, with 14 bases between. CDR1 SGDLS and CDR2 YYNGEE come from the germline V gene. The CDR3 nucleotides are TGTGCCAGCAGCCCTCAAATAGGGGGCACCGGGGAGCTGTTTTTT. This codes for CASSPQIGGTGELFF.

This chain links TRBV6-2 or TRBV6-3 with TRBJ2-3, with TRBD2 identical over 9 bases. Trimming removed 1 base from V and 0 bases from J; junction bases left unmatched: 5. Germline-derived CDR1 and CDR2 are MNHEY and SVGEGT. The CDR3 totals 17 residues. The CDR3 loop is CASSYWSGGPSTDTQYF. DNA for the CDR3: TGTGCCAGCAGTTACTGGAGCGGGGGGCCAAGCACAGATACGCAGTATTTT.

The gene calls are TRBV7-9 and TRBJ2-1; 7 nucleotides align to TRBD2. The CDR3 totals 15 residues. Germline V CDR1 and CDR2: SEHNR, FQNEAQ (reference sequence). The trim removed 2 bases at V and 10 bases at J, leaving 11 bases unmatched. The CDR3 sequence: CASSLRGGPDTEQFF. The CDR3 nucleotides are TGTGCCAGCAGCTTACGCGGGGGACCAGACACAGAGCAGTTCTTC.

This chain links TRBV5-1 with TRBJ2-2, with D possibly being TRBD2 (7 bases). This CDR3 comprises 15 residues. Germline lookup yields CDR1 SGHRS and CDR2 YFSETQ. Trimming removed 6 bases from V and 0 bases from J, with 12 bases in between. CDR3: CASKGGIANTGELFF. As DNA, the CDR3 is TGCGCCAGCAAGGGGGGGATTGCGAACACCGGGGAGCTGTTTTTT.

This chain links TRBV30 with TRBJ2-1; 9 bases are a match to TRBD2. V shed 4 bases and J 9 bases; nucleotides not matched to a gene: 10. Germline V gene data show CDR1 as GTSNPN and CDR2 as SVGIG (reference sequence). There are 14 residues in the CDR3. The CDR3 region is CAWKGGGVTSEQFF. The CDR3 coding sequence is TGTGCCTGGAAGGGCGGGGGGGTAACGAGTGAGCAGTTCTTC. The entire variable domain, with the rest obtained from reference TRBV30 and TRBJ2-1, is as follows: SQTIHQWPATLVQPVGSPLSLECTVEGTSNPNLYWYRQAAGRGLQLLFYSVGIGQISSEVPQNLSASRPQDRQFILSSKKLLLSDSGFYLCAWKGGGVTSEQFFGPGTRLTVL.